These T cell receptor beta chains were read from a single sample in a study of cytomegalovirus exposure and HLA in healthy donors. Sequenced by immunoSEQ multiplex PCR; TCRdb stores in-frame clones only, minus some. The top ten hold around 7.2% of the sample, which has about 130,000 clones, around four fifths seen once. Sequences were obtained from PBMCs. All receptors come from a male donor in good health and CMV-seronegative. CDR3s include the opening cysteine and the closing phenylalanine or tryptophan. The order of the fields is CDR3 protein, CDR3 DNA, D gene, V gene, J gene, clone size, CDR3 length. The D gene is left open where the match is weak. The size field is filled for only some rows; it gives once, few, many or a size class.

CDR3aa: CASRDSAGRSYEQYF
CDR3nt: TGTGCCAGCAGGGACAGTGCCGGTAGGTCCTACGAGCAGTACTTC
d_gene: .
v_gene: TRBV6-5
j_gene: TRBJ2-7
abundance: .
len: 15

CDR3aa: CASSSLGTHKEKTQYF
CDR3nt: TGTGCCAGCAGTTCGCTCGGGACTCACAAGGAGAAGACCCAGTACTTC
d_gene: .
v_gene: TRBV6-6
j_gene: TRBJ2-5
abundance: .
len: 16

CDR3aa: CASSLLGQEDNEQFF
CDR3nt: TGTGCCAGCAGCTTATTGGGACAGGAGGACAATGAGCAGTTCTTC
d_gene: TRBD1
v_gene: TRBV7-3
j_gene: TRBJ2-1
abundance: .
len: 15

CDR3aa: CASSPGRGDEQYF
CDR3nt: TGTGCCAGCAGCCCGGGGAGGGGCGACGAGCAGTACTTC
d_gene: TRBD2
v_gene: TRBV4-2
j_gene: TRBJ2-7
abundance: .
len: 13

CDR3aa: CASRPRTGEAFF
CDR3nt: TGTGCCAGCAGACCCCGGACAGGAGAAGCTTTCTTT
d_gene: TRBD1
v_gene: TRBV7-2
j_gene: TRBJ1-1
abundance: .
len: 12

CDR3aa: CASSDSTAGLLRWEFF
CDR3nt: TGTGCCAGCAGTGACTCCACAGCGGGACTTCTCAGATGGGAGTTCTTC
d_gene: TRBD2
v_gene: TRBV6-4
j_gene: TRBJ2-1
abundance: .
len: 16

CDR3aa: CSSSLVQTGHYGYTF
CDR3nt: TGTTCCAGCAGCTTAGTTCAGACAGGACACTATGGCTACACCTTC
d_gene: .
v_gene: TRBV7-9
j_gene: TRBJ1-2
abundance: once
len: 15

CDR3aa: CASTSLREQYF
CDR3nt: TGTGCCAGCACCTCCCTGAGAGAGCAGTACTTC
d_gene: .
v_gene: TRBV6-1
j_gene: TRBJ2-7
abundance: .
len: 11

CDR3aa: CASSQEGPSGGFGQFF
CDR3nt: TGCGCCAGCAGCCAAGAAGGGCCTAGCGGGGGGTTCGGGCAGTTCTTC
d_gene: TRBD2
v_gene: TRBV4-1
j_gene: TRBJ2-1
abundance: .
len: 16

CDR3aa: CASSQEILPAKNIQYF
CDR3nt: TGTGCCAGCTCACAGGAGATCCTACCAGCCAAAAACATTCAGTACTTC
d_gene: .
v_gene: TRBV18
j_gene: TRBJ2-4
abundance: .
len: 16

CDR3aa: CASSVDPGAAYNEQFF
CDR3nt: TGTGCCAGCAGCGTGGACCCAGGGGCGGCCTACAATGAGCAGTTCTTC
d_gene: .
v_gene: TRBV9
j_gene: TRBJ2-1
abundance: .
len: 16

CDR3aa: CASSFSSGRWDEQFF
CDR3nt: TGTGCCAGCAGTTTTTCGAGCGGGAGGTGGGATGAGCAGTTCTTC
d_gene: TRBD2
v_gene: TRBV27
j_gene: TRBJ2-1
abundance: .
len: 15

CDR3aa: CASSRTGNNEQFF
CDR3nt: TGTGCCAGCAGTCGCACAGGGAACAATGAGCAGTTCTTC
d_gene: .
v_gene: TRBV6-5
j_gene: TRBJ2-1
abundance: .
len: 13

CDR3aa: CASSLSGSGRRDTQYF
CDR3nt: TGTGCCAGCAGCTTAAGTGGTAGCGGGCGGAGAGATACGCAGTATTTT
d_gene: TRBD2
v_gene: TRBV7-3
j_gene: TRBJ2-3
abundance: .
len: 16

CDR3aa: CASSTRTGVMNTEAFF
CDR3nt: TGTGCCAGTAGTACTCGGACAGGAGTAATGAACACTGAAGCTTTCTTT
d_gene: TRBD1
v_gene: TRBV19
j_gene: TRBJ1-1
abundance: .
len: 16

CDR3aa: CASSLALSSYNSPLHF
CDR3nt: TGTGCCAGCTCCTTGGCATTAAGCTCCTATAATTCACCCCTCCACTTT
d_gene: .
v_gene: TRBV27
j_gene: TRBJ1-6
abundance: few
len: 16

CDR3aa: CASSLEAGRSYEQYF
CDR3nt: TGTGCTAGCAGCTTAGAGGCGGGGCGAAGCTACGAGCAGTACTTC
d_gene: .
v_gene: TRBV7-7
j_gene: TRBJ2-7
abundance: .
len: 15

CDR3aa: CASSLFSGGAGEQFF
CDR3nt: TGCGCCAGCAGCTTGTTTAGCGGGGGGGCCGGTGAGCAGTTCTTC
d_gene: TRBD2
v_gene: TRBV5-1
j_gene: TRBJ2-1
abundance: .
len: 15

CDR3aa: CASLSGGEQYF
CDR3nt: TGTGCCAGCCTTTCCGGCGGCGAGCAGTACTTC
d_gene: .
v_gene: TRBV27
j_gene: TRBJ2-7
abundance: .
len: 11

CDR3aa: CASSRRSAGGNTGELFF
CDR3nt: TGCGCCAGCAGCCGTCGCTCGGCGGGGGGAAACACCGGGGAGCTGTTTTTT
d_gene: TRBD2
v_gene: TRBV4-3
j_gene: TRBJ2-2
abundance: .
len: 17

CDR3aa: CASSQISGAGYEQYF
CDR3nt: TGCGCCAGCAGCCAAATTAGCGGAGCCGGCTACGAGCAGTACTTC
d_gene: .
v_gene: TRBV4-3
j_gene: TRBJ2-7
abundance: few
len: 15

CDR3aa: CASNLAGTGRTEAFF
CDR3nt: TGTGCCAGCAACTTAGCCGGGACAGGGAGGACTGAAGCTTTCTTT
d_gene: TRBD1
v_gene: TRBV7-9
j_gene: TRBJ1-1
abundance: .
len: 15

CDR3aa: CASSHGDYSGNTIYF
CDR3nt: TGTGCCAGCAGTCACGGGGACTACTCTGGAAACACCATATATTTT
d_gene: .
v_gene: TRBV6-6
j_gene: TRBJ1-3
abundance: .
len: 15

CDR3aa: CATRLRNTEAFF
CDR3nt: TGTGCCACCCGTCTCCGGAACACTGAAGCTTTCTTT
d_gene: .
v_gene: TRBV19
j_gene: TRBJ1-1
abundance: .
len: 12

CDR3aa: CASSRTTRGYDEQYF
CDR3nt: TGTGCCAGCAGCCGAACAACCAGGGGTTACGACGAGCAGTACTTC
d_gene: .
v_gene: TRBV27
j_gene: TRBJ2-7
abundance: .
len: 15

CDR3aa: CASSLSGFGANVLTF
CDR3nt: TGTGCCAGCAGTTTATCAGGGTTCGGGGCCAACGTCCTGACTTTC
d_gene: .
v_gene: TRBV28
j_gene: TRBJ2-6
abundance: .
len: 15

CDR3aa: CASSIKDTQYF
CDR3nt: TGTGCCAGTAGTATCAAAGATACGCAGTATTTT
d_gene: .
v_gene: TRBV19
j_gene: TRBJ2-3
abundance: .
len: 11

CDR3aa: CASRSTSATDTQYF
CDR3nt: TGTGCCAGCAGATCGACTAGCGCCACAGATACGCAGTATTTT
d_gene: TRBD2
v_gene: TRBV6-6
j_gene: TRBJ2-3
abundance: .
len: 14

CDR3aa: CASTAERPYNEQFF
CDR3nt: TGTGCCAGCACCGCGGAGCGCCCCTACAATGAGCAGTTCTTC
d_gene: .
v_gene: TRBV2
j_gene: TRBJ2-1
abundance: .
len: 14

CDR3aa: CASNPPGQGARSNQPQHF
CDR3nt: TGTGCCAGCAACCCCCCGGGACAGGGGGCGCGGAGCAATCAGCCCCAGCATTTT
d_gene: TRBD1
v_gene: TRBV28
j_gene: TRBJ1-5
abundance: .
len: 18

CDR3aa: CASSPSGLNEQFF
CDR3nt: TGTGCCAGCAGCCCCTCAGGGCTGAATGAGCAGTTCTTC
d_gene: .
v_gene: TRBV7-9
j_gene: TRBJ2-1
abundance: .
len: 13

CDR3aa: CASSQGTVNQPQHF
CDR3nt: TGTGCCAGCAGCCAAGGGACAGTTAATCAGCCCCAGCATTTT
d_gene: TRBD1
v_gene: TRBV6-6
j_gene: TRBJ1-5
abundance: once
len: 14

CDR3aa: CASSIGTGGLGNQPQHF
CDR3nt: TGTGCCAGTAGTATAGGGACAGGGGGCTTGGGCAATCAGCCCCAGCATTTT
d_gene: TRBD1
v_gene: TRBV19
j_gene: TRBJ1-5
abundance: .
len: 17

CDR3aa: CASSFSGYSNQPQHF
CDR3nt: TGTGCCAGCAGTTTTTCGGGTTATAGCAATCAGCCCCAGCATTTT
d_gene: .
v_gene: TRBV27
j_gene: TRBJ1-5
abundance: .
len: 15

CDR3aa: CASSVEGGQNQPQHF
CDR3nt: TGTGCCAGCAGCGTAGAGGGGGGACAGAATCAGCCCCAGCATTTT
d_gene: TRBD1
v_gene: TRBV9
j_gene: TRBJ1-5
abundance: .
len: 15

CDR3aa: CASSHDRGVPQNIQYF
CDR3nt: TGTGCCAGCAGCCACGACAGGGGAGTGCCGCAAAACATTCAGTACTTC
d_gene: TRBD1
v_gene: TRBV7-2
j_gene: TRBJ2-4
abundance: .
len: 16

CDR3aa: CASSPGTSGTDTQYF
CDR3nt: TGTGCCAGCAGCCCCGGGACTAGCGGCACAGATACGCAGTATTTT
d_gene: TRBD2
v_gene: TRBV7-6
j_gene: TRBJ2-3
abundance: .
len: 15

CDR3aa: CATSRAPKRQETQYF
CDR3nt: TGTGCCACCAGCAGAGCCCCCAAGCGGCAAGAGACCCAGTACTTC
d_gene: .
v_gene: TRBV15
j_gene: TRBJ2-5
abundance: .
len: 15

CDR3aa: CASSQDASINEKLFF
CDR3nt: TGCGCCAGCAGCCAAGATGCGTCAATAAATGAAAAACTGTTTTTT
d_gene: .
v_gene: TRBV4-3
j_gene: TRBJ1-4
abundance: .
len: 15

CDR3aa: CASSLVFSGRGYNEQYF
CDR3nt: TGTGCCAGCAGCTTAGTGTTTTCGGGCAGGGGTTACAACGAGCAGTACTTC
d_gene: .
v_gene: TRBV7-2
j_gene: TRBJ2-7
abundance: .
len: 17

CDR3aa: CASTSGGNTEAFF
CDR3nt: TGTGCCAGCACCTCCGGTGGGAACACTGAAGCTTTCTTT
d_gene: .
v_gene: TRBV27
j_gene: TRBJ1-1
abundance: .
len: 13

CDR3aa: CASARGTGGDYGYTF
CDR3nt: TGTGCCAGCGCTAGGGGGACAGGGGGAGACTATGGCTACACCTTC
d_gene: TRBD1
v_gene: TRBV2
j_gene: TRBJ1-2
abundance: .
len: 15

CDR3aa: CASSQESSATNEKLFF
CDR3nt: TGCGCCAGCAGCCAAGAGTCTTCCGCAACTAATGAAAAACTGTTTTTT
d_gene: .
v_gene: TRBV4-1
j_gene: TRBJ1-4
abundance: .
len: 16

CDR3aa: CASSFGTGTYGYTF
CDR3nt: TGTGCCAGCAGTTTCGGGACAGGGACCTATGGCTACACCTTC
d_gene: TRBD1
v_gene: TRBV5-6
j_gene: TRBJ1-2
abundance: .
len: 14

CDR3aa: CASSYPGTAYEQYF
CDR3nt: TGTGCCAGCAGTTACCCCGGGACAGCCTACGAGCAGTACTTC
d_gene: TRBD1
v_gene: TRBV6-6
j_gene: TRBJ2-7
abundance: .
len: 14

CDR3aa: CASSIFGGEAFF
CDR3nt: TGTGCCAGTAGTATTTTCGGGGGAGAAGCTTTCTTT
d_gene: .
v_gene: TRBV19
j_gene: TRBJ1-1
abundance: .
len: 12

CDR3aa: CASSLGGSGGGEQYF
CDR3nt: TGTGCCAGCAGCTTGGGAGGGTCAGGGGGCGGAGAGCAGTACTTC
d_gene: TRBD1
v_gene: TRBV5-6
j_gene: TRBJ2-7
abundance: .
len: 15

CDR3aa: CASSKTQGNAKNIQYF
CDR3nt: TGTGCCAGCAGTAAAACACAGGGAAACGCCAAAAACATTCAGTACTTC
d_gene: .
v_gene: TRBV5-4
j_gene: TRBJ2-4
abundance: .
len: 16

CDR3aa: CASSPQGLGETQYF
CDR3nt: TGTGCCAGCAGCCCACAGGGTTTGGGGGAGACCCAGTACTTC
d_gene: .
v_gene: TRBV7-3
j_gene: TRBJ2-5
abundance: .
len: 14

CDR3aa: CAISDGQGRQPQHF
CDR3nt: TGTGCCATCAGTGATGGACAGGGCAGGCAGCCCCAGCATTTT
d_gene: TRBD1
v_gene: TRBV10-3
j_gene: TRBJ1-5
abundance: .
len: 14